The next 27 T cell receptor beta chains were all read from a single sample in a study of sequential checkpoint blockade in melanoma. Sequencing was performed with immunoSEQ multiplex PCR; in TCRdb, only in-frame clones are kept and a portion is missing. Here the sample spans 3,000 to 3,500 clones, approximately 20% being singletons. Regarding treatment: randomized to nivolumab then ipilimumab (arm A) or the reverse (arm B). This material consisted of tumor tissue (inferred from file names), taken from a patient given nivolumab and ipilimumab in sequence. Every receptor here comes from a human donor with melanoma.

This clone is medium-sized within its sample. This chain links TRBV11-3 with TRBJ2-7; a possible D gene is TRBD1 (5 bases). This CDR3 contains 14 residues. CDR1 is SGHNT and CDR2 is YENEEA in the germline V gene. Between the trimmed V and J ends, which lost 5 bases and 4 bases, there was a span of 15 bases. CDR3 nucleotides: TGTGCCAGCAGCCAAGTTGACAGTGCTTACGAGCAGTACTTC. It yields the protein CASSQVDSAYEQYF.

The rearrangement joins TRBV11-3 to TRBJ2-3; D is unclear. The germline V gene encodes CDR1 SGHNT and CDR2 YENEEA. V lost 8 bases, J lost 0 bases, and 15 bases lay in between. The CDR3 is made up of 15 amino acids. CDR3 loop: CASAPRHRSTDTQYF. In nucleotides, the CDR3 is TGTGCCAGCGCCCCCCGCCATAGAAGCACAGATACGCAGTATTTT.

In its sample, this clone was seen a few times. The chain employs TRBV7-8 and TRBJ2-2; D is unresolved. This CDR3 is built from 13 residues. V lost 3 bases and J lost 1, with 3 bases in between. The germline V gene encodes CDR1 SGHVS and CDR2 FQNEAQ. Here the CDR3 reads CASSFENTGELFF. The DNA of the CDR3 is TGTGCCAGCAGCTTTGAGAACACCGGGGAGCTGTTTTTT.

The rearrangement uses TRBV10-2 and TRBJ1-5; no reliable D call. Germline CDR1 is WSHSY and CDR2 is SAAADI. V dropped 3 bases and J dropped 2 bases, with 8 bases sitting between them. The CDR3 loop spans 14 amino acids. CDR3 nucleotide sequence: TGCGCCAGCAGTGAACGAGGACGCAATCAGCCCCAGCATTTT. It codes for CASSERGRNQPQHF.

This clone came up a few times. Here the CDR3 DNA reads TGTGCCAGCAGCCTGGATCCGGGGTCTAACTATGGCTACACCTTC. The encoded protein is CASSLDPGSNYGYTF. The chain links TRBV9 to TRBJ1-2; D is undetermined. The CDR3 consists of 15 residues. V shed 4 bases and J shed 0 bases, with 13 bases lying between them. CDR1 is SGDLS, CDR2 YYNGEE, per germline.

This clone is judged medium-sized. The J gene is TRBJ1-6, the V gene TRBV9, with D tentatively TRBD1 (6 bases). The ends were cut back, 5 bases at V and 7 bases at J, with 16 bases in the middle. The CDR3 consists of 15 residues. The germline V gene has CDR1 SGDLS and CDR2 YYNGEE. DNA for the CDR3: TGTGCCAGCAGTGAATGGGGGCTGGGGAATTCACCCCTCCACTTT. This sequence encodes CASSEWGLGNSPLHF.

This clone is large by share. The V and J genes are TRBV19 and TRBJ1-2, with D perhaps TRBD1 (5 bases). This CDR3 is built from 12 residues. Germline CDR1 and CDR2: LNHDA and SQIVND (reference sequence). V lost 7 bases to trimming and J lost 2 bases, with 8 bases between them. Here the CDR3 DNA reads TGTGCCAGTAATGAGGGGAACTATGGCTACACCTTC. The encoded protein is CASNEGNYGYTF. The entire variable domain, with the rest obtained from reference TRBV19 and TRBJ1-2, is as follows: DGGITQSPKYLFRKEGQNVTLSCEQNLNHDAMYWYRQDPGQGLRLIYYSQIVNDFQKGDIAEGYSVSREKKESFPLTVTSAQKNPTAFYLCASNEGNYGYTFGSGTRLTVV.

This chain connects TRBV12-5 to TRBJ1-2, with D maybe TRBD1 (6 bases). This CDR3 spans 14 amino acids. Per the germline V gene, CDR1 is LGHNT and CDR2 is FRNRAP. DNA of the CDR3: TGTGCCAGCAATTCCGGGGGGACACCCTATGGCTACACCTTC. This encodes CASNSGGTPYGYTF.

In this sample, this clone turned up a few times. The chain carries TRBV6-8 and TRBJ2-5, with D perhaps matching TRBD2 (5 bases). The CDR3 is 13 residues long. CDR1 is MNHGY and CDR2 is SAAAGT in the germline V gene. V lost 7 bases to trimming and J lost 0 bases, with 9 bases between them. The chain's CDR3 is CASMGSYQETQYF. The DNA of the CDR3 is TGTGCCAGCATGGGGAGTTACCAAGAGACCCAGTACTTC.

This chain joins TRBV5-1 and TRBJ1-2, with TRBD1 as a possible D gene (5 bases). With 2 bases removed from V and 4 bases from J, the gap between germline ends came to 15 bases. Germline V gene lookup returns CDR1 SGHRS and CDR2 YFSETQ. This CDR3 is 15 amino acids long. Written as DNA, the CDR3 is TGCGCCAGCAGCTTCAATGGAGACAGTGCCTATGGCTACACCTTC. Residues: CASSFNGDSAYGYTF.

This clone has just a few counts. This chain uses TRBV28 with TRBJ2-7; 9 bases are a match to TRBD1. CDR3 length: 15 amino acids. CDR1 MDHEN and CDR2 SYDVKM come from the germline V gene. After removal of 5 bases from V and 1 base from J, the junction contained 6 bases not matched to a gene. The DNA of the CDR3 is TGTGCCAGCAGTCATCTCGGGACAGGGTCCTACGAGCAGTACTTC. The encoded protein is CASSHLGTGSYEQYF.

The rearrangement joins TRBV25-1 to TRBJ1-1, with D unresolved. Germline CDR1 reads MGHDK; CDR2 reads SYGVNS. Trimming stripped 3 bases from V and 5 bases from J, with 16 bases between. This CDR3 has 15 amino acids. The chain's CDR3 is CASSDSWGGGTEAFF. The CDR3 DNA follows: TGTGCCAGCAGTGATTCCTGGGGTGGAGGAACTGAAGCTTTCTTT.

The chain uses TRBV6-8 and TRBJ2-3; a possible D gene is TRBD1 (6 bases). CDR1 and CDR2 (germline): MNHGY, SAAAGT. Deletions cut 4 bases from V and 2 bases from J, with 10 bases between. CDR3 length: 14 amino acids. CDR3: CASSWGQLTDTQYF. In nucleotides, the CDR3 is TGTGCCAGCAGTTGGGGACAACTCACAGATACGCAGTATTTT.

Sample share makes this clone medium-sized (0.01 to 0.1%). The J gene is TRBJ1-1, the V gene TRBV19; 7 positions agree with TRBD1. J gave up 4 bases and V 2 bases, and 1 base lay outside the gene matches. From germline, CDR1 is LNHDA and CDR2 SQIVND (reference sequence). The CDR3 consists of 13 residues. CDR3 region: CASSITGATEAFF. In DNA form, the CDR3 reads TGTGCCAGTAGTATAACAGGGGCCACTGAAGCTTTCTTT.

In DNA, the CDR3 is TGTGCCAGCAGACAGTACGGCGTATCGGGGGCGGGTGACTTCATTCAGTACTTC. This encodes CASRQYGVSGAGDFIQYF. The V and J genes are TRBV11-3 and TRBJ2-4; the D call may be TRBD1 or TRBD2 (6 bases each). Trimming cost V 6 bases and J 9 bases, with 30 bases left between them. Germline CDR1 SGHNT, CDR2 YENEEA. CDR3 size: 18 residues.

This clone is categorized as medium-sized (0.01 to 0.1%). The rearrangement uses TRBV18 and TRBJ1-4; no clear D gene. This CDR3 is built from 15 residues. Trimming removed 1 base at V and 8 bases at J, with 14 bases between. Per the germline V gene, CDR1 is KGHSH and CDR2 is LQKENI. Here the CDR3 DNA reads TGTGCCAGCTCACCACTTCCGGAGATGGGCGAAAAACTGTTTTTT. Protein: CASSPLPEMGEKLFF.

This clone is judged medium-sized. This rearrangement joins TRBV11-3 to TRBJ1-1, with D perhaps matching TRBD1 (6 bases). The germline gives CDR1 SGHNT, CDR2 YENEEA. The CDR3 is 14 amino acids. V shed 5 bases and J shed 1 base, with 11 bases lying between them. The CDR3 region is CASSVRDKNTEAFF. The CDR3 coding sequence is TGTGCCAGCAGCGTCCGGGACAAGAACACTGAAGCTTTCTTT. The full variable domain, completed using reference TRBV11-3 and TRBJ1-1, is EAGVVQSPRYKIIEKKQPVAFWCNPISGHNTLYWYLQNLGQGPELLIRYENEEAVDDSQLPKDRFSAERLKGVDSTLKIQPAELGDSAVYLCASSVRDKNTEAFFGQGTRLTVV.

V is TRBV16 and J is TRBJ2-1, with TRBD2 matching over 11 bases. There are 16 residues in the CDR3. The germline CDR1 and CDR2 sequences are KGHSY and FQNENV. V shed 4 bases and J 0 bases; nucleotides not matched to a gene: 2. The CDR3 sequence is CASSPGLAGSYNEQFF. The CDR3 nucleotides read TGTGCCAGCAGCCCTGGACTAGCGGGCTCCTACAATGAGCAGTTCTTC.

This clone has a count of ten or more. V and J are TRBV9 and TRBJ2-5; TRBD1 agrees at 7 bases. The ends lost 5 bases at V and 4 bases at J; junction bases unmatched: 11. This CDR3 is 15 amino acids long. CDR1 and CDR2 (germline): SGDLS, YYNGEE. CDR3 loop: CASSSRRGMVETQYF. Here the CDR3 DNA reads TGTGCCAGCAGTTCCCGCAGGGGGATGGTAGAGACCCAGTACTTC. The variable domain in full, with the rest retrieved from reference TRBV9 and TRBJ2-5, is DSGVTQTPKHLITATGQRVTLRCSPRSGDLSVYWYQQSLDQGLQFLIQYYNGEERAKGNILERFSAQQFPDLHSELNLSSLELGDSALYFCASSSRRGMVETQYFGPGTRLLVL.

The chain has TRBV7-1 and TRBJ2-5; D is undetermined. TRBV7-1 is an ORF, and what it does is uncertain. The CDR3 is 13 residues long. Trimming left V 4 bases short and J 5 bases short, with 11 bases between. The CDR3 loop is CASSFPLGETQYF. As DNA, the CDR3 is TGTGCCAGCAGCTTCCCCCTCGGGGAGACCCAGTACTTC.

The table lists this clone with a few counts. The genes are TRBV11-3 and TRBJ2-5, with D tentatively TRBD1 or TRBD2 (6 bases each). This CDR3 contains 16 residues. The germline V and J ends were trimmed by 2 bases and 5 bases, with 18 bases remaining between them. Germline lookup yields CDR1 SGHNT and CDR2 YENEEA. CDR3 sequence: CASSLYTGAVMETQYF. The DNA of the CDR3 is TGTGCCAGCAGCTTATATACGGGGGCAGTGATGGAGACCCAGTACTTC.

This chain uses TRBV6-8 with TRBJ1-4; D is undetermined. The V end was cut by 6 bases, the J end by 8 bases, with 16 bases between. The CDR3 covers 14 residues. Germline CDR1 reads MNHGY; CDR2 reads SAAAGT. CDR3 nucleotide sequence: TGTGCCAGCAGCCCGGACGGCAGAGACGAAAAACTGTTTTTT. Its translation is CASSPDGRDEKLFF.

In this sample, this clone is large. The gene calls are TRBV11-3 and TRBJ1-1; D possibly corresponds to TRBD1 (5 bases). The CDR3 consists of 15 residues. The ends were cut back, 5 bases at V and 1 base at J, with 14 bases in the middle. CDR1 is SGHNT and CDR2 is YENEEA in the germline V gene. The CDR3 DNA sequence: TGTGCCAGCAGCCCCCCCCGCGGGGGGAACACTGAAGCTTTCTTT. It yields the protein CASSPPRGGNTEAFF.

The J gene is TRBJ2-3, the V gene TRBV16; 7 nucleotides agree with TRBD1. The J segment lost 4 bases and the V segment lost 5 bases, leaving 9 bases of the junction unmatched. CDR1 is KGHSY and CDR2 is FQNENV in the germline V gene. The length of the CDR3 is 15 residues. The CDR3 nucleotides read TGTGCCAGCAGCTATTGGACAGGTTCGGCAGATACGCAGTATTTT. This sequence encodes CASSYWTGSADTQYF.

This clone was seen a few times. The chain recombines TRBV9 with TRBJ2-1, with 8 bases identical to TRBD2. This CDR3 has 15 residues. Trimming removed 2 bases from V and 5 bases from J; junction bases left unmatched: 6. Germline assignment: CDR1 SGDLS and CDR2 YYNGEE. Here the CDR3 DNA reads TGTGCCAGCAGCGTGCAGACTAGCGCACACAATGAGCAGTTCTTC. Translation gives CASSVQTSAHNEQFF.

This clone was counted a few times. This chain connects TRBV12-5 to TRBJ1-2; D is uncertain. CDR3 length equals 14 residues. CDR1 LGHNT and CDR2 FRNRAP come from the germline V gene. The DNA for the CDR3 is TGTGCCAGCAAGGAAACCGCCCAAACTTATGGCTACACCTTC. This sequence encodes CASKETAQTYGYTF.

A few counts support this clone. The chain has TRBV12-5 and TRBJ1-1; no definite D call. The germline V gene has CDR1 LGHNT and CDR2 FRNRAP. This CDR3 has 13 residues. The CDR3 reads CASNHPGGGEAFF. The DNA for the CDR3 is TGTGCCAGCAACCACCCCGGTGGTGGTGAAGCTTTCTTT.